This T cell receptor (beta chain) was recorded in a study of CD8 T cells in ankylosing spondylitis. Study-wide findings and caveats: A CD8+ phenotype characterized the disease-linked clones, which were relatively rare in peripheral blood. Among TCR beta sequences, a motif of eight or nine highly homologous variants appeared characteristic of ankylosing spondylitis blood. As reported, disease-linked clones showed significant enrichment in matched ankylosing spondylitis synovial fluid. Both synovial fluid and blood in reactive arthritis had previously been reported to carry some motif variants.

This clonotype was seen many times. Its matching antigen is unknown. The germline CDR1 and CDR2 sequences are LNHDA and SQIVND (reference sequence). Between the trimmed V and J ends, which lost 5 bases and 4 bases, there was a span of 17 bases. CDR3 size: 15 residues. Quantitative 5'-RACE was performed with molecular barcodes, and it yielded the TCR beta libraries. TCRdb reprocessed the 5' RACE reads with MiXCR, giving one entry per CDR3 protein. The table records more than 300,000 distinct CDR3 sequences, 6.5% to 10% of them present only once. The chain uses TRBV19 and TRBJ1-2; no clear D. The source of this sequence is a male donor with ankylosing spondylitis. Sample: blood, either unsorted or a sorted T cell fraction (not recorded which). CDR3 DNA: TGTGCCAGTAGTCCTACCGACACCTCGGGCTATGGCTACACCTTC. Protein product: CASSPTDTSGYGYTF.